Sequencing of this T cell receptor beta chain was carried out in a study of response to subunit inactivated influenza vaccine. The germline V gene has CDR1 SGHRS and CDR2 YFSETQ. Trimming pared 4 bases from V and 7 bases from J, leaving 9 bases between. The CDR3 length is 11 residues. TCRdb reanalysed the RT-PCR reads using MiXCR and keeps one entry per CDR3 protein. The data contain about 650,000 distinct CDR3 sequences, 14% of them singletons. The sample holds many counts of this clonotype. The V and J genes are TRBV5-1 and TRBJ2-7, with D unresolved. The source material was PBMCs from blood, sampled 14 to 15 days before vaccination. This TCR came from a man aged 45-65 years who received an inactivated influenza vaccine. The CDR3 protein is CASSVGGEQYF. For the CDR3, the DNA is TGCGCCAGCAGCGTGGGTGGAGAGCAGTACTTC.